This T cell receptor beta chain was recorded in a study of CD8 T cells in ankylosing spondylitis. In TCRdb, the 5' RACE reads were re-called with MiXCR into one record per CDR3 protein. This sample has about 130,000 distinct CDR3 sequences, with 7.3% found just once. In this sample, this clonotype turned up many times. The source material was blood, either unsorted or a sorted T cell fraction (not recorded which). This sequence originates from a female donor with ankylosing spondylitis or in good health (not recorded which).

DNA of the CDR3: TGTGCCAGCAGTCCCCTAGCGGGGGGGATAGATACGCAGTATTTT. Its translation is CASSPLAGGIDTQYF. The V and J genes are TRBV12-3 or TRBV12-4 and TRBJ2-3; 12 bases line up with TRBD2. The ends lost 5 bases at V and 5 bases at J; junction bases unmatched: 5. The CDR3 has 15 amino acids.